This T cell receptor (beta chain) was sequenced in a study of CD4 T cell repertoires in COVID-19. Study-wide background: After approximately 10 days of IL-2 expansion, CFSE-low cells were relabeled and restimulated with other coronavirus spikes.

The data were produced by immunoSEQ multiplex PCR, yet TCRdb's version contains in-frame clones alone and is incomplete. This table holds 60,000 to 90,000 clones, about 83% found once. This CDR3 contains 13 residues. Trimming stripped 5 bases from V and 5 bases from J, with 12 bases between. Germline values: CDR1 LNHDA, CDR2 SQIVND (reference sequence). The TCR originated in a human donor who had COVID-19. Sequencing used CD4+ T cells from peripheral blood, obtained after recovery from COVID-19. The chain recombines TRBV19 with TRBJ1-1; possible D gene TRBD1, 6 bases. CDR3 DNA sequence: TGTGCCAGTAGTCAACAGGGTCGAACTGAAGCTTTCTTT. It encodes CASSQQGRTEAFF.